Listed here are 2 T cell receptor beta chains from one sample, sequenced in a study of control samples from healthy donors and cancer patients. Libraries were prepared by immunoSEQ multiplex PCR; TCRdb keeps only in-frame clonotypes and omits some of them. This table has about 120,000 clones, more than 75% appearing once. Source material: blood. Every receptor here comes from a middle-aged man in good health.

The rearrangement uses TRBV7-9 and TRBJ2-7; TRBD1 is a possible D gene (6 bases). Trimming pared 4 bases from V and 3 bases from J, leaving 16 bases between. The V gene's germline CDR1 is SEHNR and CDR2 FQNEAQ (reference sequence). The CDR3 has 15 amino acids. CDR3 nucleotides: TGTGCCAGCAGCTCCACTTACCGGGACATCTACGAGCAGTACTTC. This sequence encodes CASSSTYRDIYEQYF.

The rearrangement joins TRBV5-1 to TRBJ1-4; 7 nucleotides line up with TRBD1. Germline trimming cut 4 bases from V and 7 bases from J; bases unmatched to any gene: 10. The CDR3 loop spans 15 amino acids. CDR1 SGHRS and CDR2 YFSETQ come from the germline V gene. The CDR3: CASSVSQGQGEKLFF. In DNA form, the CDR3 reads TGCGCCAGCAGCGTATCACAGGGGCAGGGTGAAAAACTGTTTTTT.